This T cell receptor beta chain was captured by sequencing in a study of human thymus T cells. Concerning this clone: Its antigen is undetermined.

Regarding the study as a whole: Unrelated individuals were reported by related research to share highly overlapping thymic repertoires. Biased V and J segment usage appeared in thymus and peripheral blood.

The study used thymus tissue resected during corrective heart surgery. Donors were healthy Finnish infants having corrective surgery for congenital heart defects. The length of the CDR3 is 14 residues. CDR1 is SQVTM and CDR2 is ANQGSEA in the germline V gene. The germline V and J ends were trimmed by 4 bases and 4 bases, with 14 bases remaining between them. Method: immunoSEQ multiplex PCR; TCRdb's copy keeps in-frame clones and lacks some. The repertoire holds tens of thousands of clones, 95% seen once, with 0.03% to 0.035% in the top ten. This receptor was identified in a girl in the first two years of life with a congenital heart defect but otherwise immunologically healthy. This chain joins TRBV29-1 and TRBJ2-4, with a weak D call TRBD2 (5 bases). Sequencing was performed on thymus tissue. The CDR3 loop is CSVGFGREKNIQYF. The CDR3 DNA follows: TGCAGCGTTGGCTTTGGTAGGGAGAAAAACATTCAGTACTTC. Full variable domain (rest looked up from reference TRBV29-1 and TRBJ2-4): SAVISQKPSRDICQRGTSLTIQCQVDSQVTMMFWYRQQPGQSLTLIATANQGSEATYESGFVIDKFPISRPNLTFSTLTVSNMSPEDSSIYLCSVGFGREKNIQYFGAGTRLSVL.